The source of this T cell receptor beta chain is a study of T cells in localized non-small cell lung cancer. The table lists this clone with a few counts. The antigen remains undetermined. V was pared by 5 bases and J by 8 bases, with 8 bases between. Germline CDR1 SGDLS, CDR2 YYNGEE. The CDR3 is 12 amino acids. The uninvolved lung lay at least 2 cm from the tumor margin and lacked atypia. The study, taken as a whole, reports: Among blood samples, higher T cell density accompanied longer overall survival. Because sequencing included only one region (of the tumor), heterogeneity remains possible.

The method was immunoSEQ multiplex PCR; TCRdb's version includes in-frame clones alone and lacks a portion of them. Of some 1,500 clones in the sample, roughly a third were seen once. The input for sequencing was normal lung tissue next to the tumor, taken before any cancer treatment. V and J are TRBV9 and TRBJ1-6; D gene unclear. This sequence was found in a female donor older than 55 with stage I lung adenocarcinoma. This chain's CDR3 is CASSPLYSPLHF. The CDR3 DNA follows: TGTGCCAGCAGTCCCCTCTATTCACCCCTCCACTTT. The full variable domain, completed using reference TRBV9 and TRBJ1-6, is DSGVTQTPKHLITATGQRVTLRCSPRSGDLSVYWYQQSLDQGLQFLIQYYNGEERAKGNILERFSAQQFPDLHSELNLSSLELGDSALYFCASSPLYSPLHFGNGTRLTVT.